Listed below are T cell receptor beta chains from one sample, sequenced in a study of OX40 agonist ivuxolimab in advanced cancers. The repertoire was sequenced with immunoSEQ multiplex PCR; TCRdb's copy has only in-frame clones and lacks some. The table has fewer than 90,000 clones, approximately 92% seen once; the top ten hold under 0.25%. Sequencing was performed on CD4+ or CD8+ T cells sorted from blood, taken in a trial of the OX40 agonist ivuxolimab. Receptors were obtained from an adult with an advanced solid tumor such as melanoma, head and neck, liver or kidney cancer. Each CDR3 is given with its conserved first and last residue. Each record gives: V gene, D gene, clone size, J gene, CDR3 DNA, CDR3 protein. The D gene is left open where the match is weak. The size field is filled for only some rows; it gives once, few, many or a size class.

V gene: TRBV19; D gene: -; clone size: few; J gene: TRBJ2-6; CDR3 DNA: TGTGCCAGTAGTCCTCTCGGCTACCGGGGGGCCAACGTCCTGACTTTC; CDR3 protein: CASSPLGYRGANVLTF
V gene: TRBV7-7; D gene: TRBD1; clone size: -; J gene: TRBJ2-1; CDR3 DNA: TGTGCTAGCAGCTTAGCCGGACAGGGCTATGAGCAGTTCTTC; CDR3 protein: CASSLAGQGYEQFF
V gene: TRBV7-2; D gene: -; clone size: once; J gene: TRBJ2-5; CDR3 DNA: TGTGCCAGCAGCTTATACCCTGGGGCCGAGACCCAGTACTTC; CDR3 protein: CASSLYPGAETQYF
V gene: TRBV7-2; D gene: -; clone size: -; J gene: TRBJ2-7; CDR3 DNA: TGTGCCAGCAGCCCCCATCCGCTTACAGGATACGAGCAGTACTTC; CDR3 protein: CASSPHPLTGYEQYF
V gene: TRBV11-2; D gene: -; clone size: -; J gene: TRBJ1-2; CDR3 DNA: TGTGCCAGCAGCTTAGGATTAAACTATGGCTACACCTTC; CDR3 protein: CASSLGLNYGYTF
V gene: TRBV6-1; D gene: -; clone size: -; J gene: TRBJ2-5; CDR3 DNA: TGTGCCAGCAAAAGGGGACCATACCAAGAGACCCAGTACTTC; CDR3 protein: CASKRGPYQETQYF
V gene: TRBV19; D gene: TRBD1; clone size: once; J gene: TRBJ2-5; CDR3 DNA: TGTGCCAGTAGTCCCGGGACAGGGGGTCGTCAAGAGACCCAGTACTTC; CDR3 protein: CASSPGTGGRQETQYF
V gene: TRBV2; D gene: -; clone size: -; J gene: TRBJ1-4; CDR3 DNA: TGTGCCAGCAGGGGGCGTGGGGGGTCTAATGAAAAACTGTTTTTT; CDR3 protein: CASRGRGGSNEKLFF
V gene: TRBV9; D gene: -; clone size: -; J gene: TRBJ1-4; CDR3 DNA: TGTGCCAGCAGCCCGGGCAGGACAACTAATGAAAAACTGTTTTTT; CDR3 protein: CASSPGRTTNEKLFF
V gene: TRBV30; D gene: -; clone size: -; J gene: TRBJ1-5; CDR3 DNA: TGTGCCTGGAGCCCGGGGCTTGGGGGTCAGCCCCAGCATTTT; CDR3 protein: CAWSPGLGGQPQHF
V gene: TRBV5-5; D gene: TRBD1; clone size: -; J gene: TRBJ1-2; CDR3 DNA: TGTGCCAGCACCTTGTGGACAGGGGCCTACACCTTC; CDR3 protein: CASTLWTGAYTF
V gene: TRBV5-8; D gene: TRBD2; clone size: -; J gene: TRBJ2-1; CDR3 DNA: TGTGCCAGCAGCTCACCGACTAGCGGGCTGTACAATGAGCAGTTCTTC; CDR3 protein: CASSSPTSGLYNEQFF
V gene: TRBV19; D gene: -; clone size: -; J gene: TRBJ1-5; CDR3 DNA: TGTGCCAGGGGAACCGGGACCTTAGATCAGCCCCAGCATTTT; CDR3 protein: CARGTGTLDQPQHF
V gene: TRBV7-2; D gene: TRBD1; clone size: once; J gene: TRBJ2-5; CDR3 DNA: TGTGCCAGCAACCCAGGGACAGGGCAAGAGACCCAGTACTTC; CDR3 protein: CASNPGTGQETQYF
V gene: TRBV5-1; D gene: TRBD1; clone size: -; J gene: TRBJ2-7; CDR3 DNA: TGCGCCAGCAGCGTGACAGGGGGCAAAGGCCAGCAGTACTTC; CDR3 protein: CASSVTGGKGQQYF
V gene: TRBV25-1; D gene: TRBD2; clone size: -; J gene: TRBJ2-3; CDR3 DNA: TGTGCCAGCAGTCTAGCGGGAGGTGTCGATACGCAGTATTTT; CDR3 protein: CASSLAGGVDTQYF
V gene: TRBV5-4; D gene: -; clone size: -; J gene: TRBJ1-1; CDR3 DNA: TGTGCCAGCAGCTTGAGGTTGGACGAGGGGGCTTTCTTT; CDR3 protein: CASSLRLDEGAFF
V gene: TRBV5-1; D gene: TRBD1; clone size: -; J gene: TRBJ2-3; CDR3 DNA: TGCGCCAGCAGCTTAAGACAGGGGGCAGATACGCAGTATTTT; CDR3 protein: CASSLRQGADTQYF
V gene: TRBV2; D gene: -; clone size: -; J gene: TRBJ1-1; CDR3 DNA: TGTGCCAGCAGGTTACCGGGGACGGTGAACACTGAAGCTTTCTTT; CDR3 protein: CASRLPGTVNTEAFF